The 26 T cell receptor beta chains listed next were all sequenced from one sample in a study of blood T cell repertoires in COVID-19. Assay: immunoSEQ multiplex PCR; the TCRdb copy retains only in-frame clones and omits some. The sample records some 450,000 clones, about 90% being singletons. The sample comprised peripheral blood. The origin of the receptors is a man aged 18 to 29 with COVID-19, enrolled during active disease.

The chain couples TRBV2 to TRBJ2-1, with D maybe TRBD2 (6 bases). Trimming took off 7 bases at V and 9 bases at J, with 16 bases between the two ends. This CDR3 comprises 13 residues. CDR1 and CDR2 from the germline V gene are SNHLY and FYNNEI. In nucleotides, the CDR3 is TGTGCCAGCAACGACAACGGGCGGGGTGAGCAGTTCTTC. This codes for CASNDNGRGEQFF.

The chain carries TRBV6-6 and TRBJ1-5, with D maybe TRBD1 (5 bases). V lost 8 bases, J lost 0 bases, and 11 bases lay in between. CDR3 length: 14 residues. From germline, CDR1 is MNHNY and CDR2 SVGAGI (reference sequence). This CDR3 reads CASLDSNSNQPQHF. As DNA, the CDR3 is TGTGCCAGCCTCGACAGCAATAGCAATCAGCCCCAGCATTTT.

The V and J genes are TRBV2 and TRBJ2-2; 8 positions agree with TRBD1. The CDR3 length is 15 residues. The V and J ends lost 5 bases and 3 bases, in that order; junction bases with no gene match: 5. Germline CDR1 SNHLY, CDR2 FYNNEI. DNA for the CDR3: TGTGCCAGCAGTCGGACAGGGCCCGACACCGGGGAGCTGTTTTTT. Its translation is CASSRTGPDTGELFF.

This chain's CDR3 is CASRGGTGGETQYF. For the CDR3, the DNA is TGCGCCAGCAGAGGGGGGACAGGGGGGGAGACCCAGTACTTC. The V call is TRBV10-2, the J call TRBJ2-5, with 11 bases fitting TRBD1. There are 14 residues in the CDR3. Germline values: CDR1 WSHSY, CDR2 SAAADI. Unmatched junction bases numbered 5, after V lost 6 bases and J lost 5 bases.

This CDR3 reads CASRWTGGNQPQHF. The CDR3 coding sequence is TGTGCCAGCAGATGGACAGGGGGCAATCAGCCCCAGCATTTT. The chain recombines TRBV27 with TRBJ1-5; 9 bases agree with TRBD1. The CDR3 totals 14 residues. Germline trimming cut 6 bases from V and 2 bases from J; bases unmatched to any gene: 2. Germline CDR1 reads MNHEY; CDR2 reads SMNVEV (reference sequence).

The chain recombines TRBV6-5 with TRBJ1-5, with no clear D. Germline V CDR1 and CDR2: MNHEY, SVGAGI. Trimming left V 0 bases short and J 4 bases short, with 10 bases between. The CDR3 loop spans 15 amino acids. DNA of the CDR3: TGTGCCAGCAGTTACTCATACGGGAGTAATCAGCCCCAGCATTTT. Protein product: CASSYSYGSNQPQHF.

V gene TRBV7-6 combines with J gene TRBJ1-2; a possible D gene is TRBD1 (6 bases). This CDR3 has 16 amino acids. Germline V gene data show CDR1 as SGHVS and CDR2 as FNYEAQ. Trimming took off 1 base at V and 3 bases at J, with 15 bases between the two ends. Here the CDR3 reads CASSLEGGGRYYGYTF. The CDR3 DNA follows: TGTGCCAGCAGCTTAGAGGGGGGGGGACGTTACTATGGCTACACCTTC.

On this clone itself: This sample includes further DNA sequences coding for the same CDR3. The chain has TRBV6-5 and TRBJ2-3, with unresolved D. This CDR3 spans 12 amino acids. Trimming stripped 6 bases from V and 1 base from J, with 5 bases between. CDR1 MNHEY and CDR2 SVGAGI come from the germline V gene. CDR3 sequence: CASRTGTDTQYF. In DNA, the CDR3 is TGTGCCAGCAGAACAGGCACAGATACGCAGTATTTT.

This CDR3 reads CAWSVSLYYNEQFF. As DNA, the CDR3 is TGTGCCTGGAGTGTATCACTCTACTACAATGAGCAGTTCTTC. The gene calls are TRBV30 and TRBJ2-1; D is unclear. This CDR3 contains 14 residues. V lost 0 bases to trimming and J lost 3 bases, with 9 bases between them. The V gene's germline CDR1 is GTSNPN and CDR2 SVGIG (reference sequence).

This clone appeared once. CDR3 in DNA: TGTGCCAGCAGTGAAGGCGGTTATTACAATGAGCAGTTCTTC. Amino acids: CASSEGGYYNEQFF. The chain links TRBV2 to TRBJ2-1; D is undetermined. Trimming shortened V by 1 base and J by 4 bases, and 8 bases separated the two germline ends. Per the germline V gene, CDR1 is SNHLY and CDR2 is FYNNEI. The CDR3 consists of 14 residues.

This clone was seen just once. The V call is TRBV11-2, the J call TRBJ2-1, with 12 bases aligning to TRBD2. Germline V CDR1 and CDR2: SGHAT, FQNNGV. The length of the CDR3 is 15 residues. V was clipped by 4 bases and J by 4 bases; unmatched bases: 2. CDR3 DNA sequence: TGTGCCAGCAGCTCTGGACTAGCGGGATACAATGAGCAGTTCTTC. It is translated as CASSSGLAGYNEQFF.

This clone has a single count. This chain connects TRBV4-1 to TRBJ2-5, with 7 nucleotides matching TRBD1. Trimming removed 1 base from V and 6 bases from J; junction bases left unmatched: 8. This CDR3 has 15 amino acids. Looked up from germline, CDR1 is MGHRA and CDR2 is YSYEKL. CDR3 sequence: CASSQATGIVKTQYF. The DNA of the CDR3 is TGCGCCAGCAGCCAAGCGACAGGGATAGTGAAGACCCAGTACTTC.

V is TRBV6-5 and J is TRBJ1-2, with D tentatively TRBD1 (5 bases). V lost 10 bases and J 3 bases, leaving 12 bases between the germline ends. Germline CDR1 reads MNHEY; CDR2 reads SVGAGI. The CDR3 is 12 residues long. CDR3 DNA sequence: TGTGCCACCGGTAGGGGTGACTATGGCTACACCTTC. Translating it yields CATGRGDYGYTF.

The chain recombines TRBV6-5 with TRBJ2-5; weak D call: TRBD2 (5 bases). Germline V gene sequence: CDR1 MNHEY, CDR2 SVGAGI. V lost 0 bases and J lost 5, with 10 bases in between. The CDR3 runs 14 residues. CDR3 in DNA: TGTGCCAGCAGTTACTCTAGCGTACAGGAGACCCAGTACTTC. This codes for CASSYSSVQETQYF.

The genes are TRBV7-2 and TRBJ1-1; D not resolved. This CDR3 comprises 14 residues. Germline CDR1 is SGHTA and CDR2 is FQGNSA. The V end was cut by 6 bases, the J end by 1 base, with 12 bases between. The CDR3 is CASRSILPNTEAFF. The CDR3 region has the DNA TGTGCCAGCAGATCCATCCTACCGAACACTGAAGCTTTCTTT.

V usage is TRBV5-6 and J usage is TRBJ1-2; 9 bases agree with TRBD1. V was clipped by 2 bases and J by 0 bases; unmatched bases: 14. CDR1 SGHDT and CDR2 YYEEEE come from the germline V gene. This CDR3 has 19 residues. This CDR3 is CASSFRYWTGDRANYGYTF. The CDR3 DNA sequence: TGTGCCAGCAGCTTCCGGTACTGGACAGGGGATCGAGCTAACTATGGCTACACCTTC.

J is TRBJ2-7 and V is TRBV5-5; D is ambiguous. The CDR3 spans 14 residues. Germline loops: CDR1 SGHKS, CDR2 YYEKEE (reference sequence). The V end lost 0 bases, the J end lost 6 bases, and 13 bases lay between the germline ends. The CDR3 protein is CASSLAVWSTEQYF. The CDR3 DNA reads as TGTGCCAGCAGCTTGGCCGTATGGAGCACCGAGCAGTACTTC.

The rearrangement uses TRBV11-2 and TRBJ2-7, with TRBD1 matching 11 bases. V trimming: 5 bases; J trimming: 2 bases; junction bases outside the gene matches: 5. The CDR3 totals 15 residues. CDR1 is SGHAT, CDR2 FQNNGV, per germline. The CDR3 loop is CASSPPGQGAYEQYF. CDR3 nucleotide sequence: TGTGCCAGCAGCCCTCCGGGACAGGGGGCCTACGAGCAGTACTTC. The variable domain in full, completed from reference TRBV11-2 and TRBJ2-7, reads EAGVAQSPRYKIIEKRQSVAFWCNPISGHATLYWYQQILGQGPKLLIQFQNNGVVDDSQLPKDRFSAERLKGVDSTLKIQPAKLEDSAVYLCASSPPGQGAYEQYFGPGTRLTVT.

V is TRBV15 and J is TRBJ1-4; 10 bases are shared with TRBD1. V shed 2 bases, J shed 8 bases, and the junction held 8 bases outside the gene matches. The CDR3 extends over 16 amino acids. CDR1 and CDR2 from the germline V gene are LNHNV and YYDKDF (reference sequence). The CDR3 spells CATSRKSGTGVEKLFF. CDR3 sequence (DNA): TGTGCCACCAGCAGAAAATCCGGGACAGGGGTGGAAAAACTGTTTTTT. The full variable domain, in which reference TRBV15 and TRBJ1-4 provide the parts outside the CDR3, is DAMVIQNPRYQVTQFGKPVTLSCSQTLNHNVMYWYQQKSSQAPKLLFHYYDKDFNNEADTPDNFQSRRPNTSFCFLDIRSPGLGDTAMYLCATSRKSGTGVEKLFFGSGTQLSVL.

The rearrangement uses TRBV5-4 and TRBJ2-5; 10 bases are shared with TRBD2. The CDR3 length is 15 residues. The germline CDR1 and CDR2 sequences are SGHNT and YYREEE (reference sequence). With V trimmed by 4 bases and J by 3 bases, 6 bases remained unmatched. Written as DNA, the CDR3 is TGTGCCAGCAGCCGCCGGACTAGCGGAGAAGAGACCCAGTACTTC. Residues: CASSRRTSGEETQYF.

This clone has more than one count but fewer than ten. The J gene is TRBJ2-7, the V gene TRBV27; a weak D match, TRBD1 (5 bases). The germline V and J ends were trimmed by 6 bases and 0 bases, with 9 bases remaining between them. CDR3 length equals 13 residues. CDR1 and CDR2 from the germline V gene are MNHEY and SMNVEV (reference sequence). CDR3 residues: CASSVTDSYEQYF. CDR3 bases: TGTGCCAGCAGCGTGACAGACTCCTACGAGCAGTACTTC.

V usage is TRBV18 and J usage is TRBJ2-2, with D uncertain. The CDR3 runs 13 residues. The ends were cut back, 6 bases at V and 1 base at J, with 6 bases in the middle. Germline CDR1 is KGHSH and CDR2 is LQKENI. CDR3 nucleotides: TGTGCCAGCTCCCTCAGGAACACCGGGGAGCTGTTTTTT. Protein sequence: CASSLRNTGELFF.

The gene calls are TRBV18 and TRBJ2-7, with D maybe TRBD1 (6 bases). This CDR3 is 16 amino acids long. Trimming removed 4 bases from V and 5 bases from J, with 21 bases in between. Germline V gene sequence: CDR1 KGHSH, CDR2 LQKENI. The CDR3 spells CASSQSSRTVGNEQYF. Written as DNA, the CDR3 is TGTGCCAGCTCACAATCTTCGCGGACAGTGGGGAACGAGCAGTACTTC.

The chain has TRBV29-1 and TRBJ2-2; 12 nucleotides match TRBD2. J gave up 4 bases and V 5 bases, and 2 bases lay outside the gene matches. Germline CDR1 is SQVTM and CDR2 is ANQGSEA. The CDR3 length is 14 residues. CDR3 in DNA: TGCAGCGTTTCGACTAGCGGGAGCACCGGGGAGCTGTTTTTT. This translates into CSVSTSGSTGELFF.

The chain recombines TRBV5-6 with TRBJ1-5; tentative D call: TRBD1 (6 bases). V lost 1 base and J 0 bases, leaving 14 bases between the germline ends. Germline CDR1 SGHDT, CDR2 YYEEEE. CDR3 size: 17 residues. CDR3 sequence reads: CASSLRQAWGSNQPQHF. In DNA form, the CDR3 reads TGTGCCAGCAGCTTGCGACAGGCTTGGGGTAGCAATCAGCCCCAGCATTTT.

This chain links TRBV5-1 with TRBJ2-3; TRBD1 matches at 8 bases. In germline, CDR1 is SGHRS, CDR2 YFSETQ. The CDR3 sequence is 15 residues long. Germline trimming cut 5 bases from V and 3 bases from J; bases unmatched to any gene: 8. CDR3 bases: TGCGCCAGCAGGGACCAGGGGGCCCCGACAGATACGCAGTATTTT. Its protein is CASRDQGAPTDTQYF.